Listed below are T cell receptor beta chains from one sample, sequenced in a study of blood T cell repertoires in COVID-19. Sequencing was performed with immunoSEQ multiplex PCR; in TCRdb, only in-frame clones are kept and a portion is missing. The sample consists of hundreds of thousands of clones, roughly 91% of them appearing once. The material sequenced was peripheral blood. Every receptor here comes from a man between 40 and 49 years old with acute or convalescent COVID-19. Both conserved end residues are part of each CDR3. D genes are given only for firm matches. Only some rows state a clone size, as once, few, many or a class for expanded clones.

size,J,D,V,CDR3,DNA
NA,TRBJ1-2,NA,TRBV12-3/TRBV12-4,CASSLRGGYGYTF,TGTGCCAGCAGTTTAAGGGGCGGCTATGGCTACACCTTC
once,TRBJ2-1,TRBD1,TRBV19,CASMGRTGGRNEQFF,TGTGCCAGTATGGGCAGGACAGGGGGCAGAAATGAGCAGTTCTTC
NA,TRBJ1-1,NA,TRBV3-1/TRBV3-2,CASSQSSFSGWSITEAFF,TGTGCCAGCAGCCAAAGCTCCTTCTCAGGGTGGTCGATCACTGAAGCTTTCTTT
few,TRBJ1-1,TRBD1,TRBV13,CASSSGTGGLGTEAFF,TGTGCCAGCAGCTCCGGGACAGGGGGCCTGGGCACTGAAGCTTTCTTT
NA,TRBJ2-7,TRBD1,TRBV6-5,CASRGDSNPHREQYF,TGTGCCAGCAGGGGGGACAGCAATCCCCACCGCGAGCAGTACTTC
NA,TRBJ1-1,NA,TRBV7-9,CASSLRQGRNTEAFF,TGTGCCAGCAGCTTACGGCAGGGGCGGAACACTGAAGCTTTCTTT
NA,TRBJ2-7,TRBD1,TRBV11-2,CATAQGETLEQYF,TGTGCCACCGCCCAGGGGGAAACCTTGGAGCAGTACTTC
once,TRBJ1-4,NA,TRBV2,CASSEARQLFF,TGTGCCAGCAGTGAGGCGAGGCAACTGTTTTTT
NA,TRBJ1-5,TRBD1,TRBV28,CATSSPGQGGNQPQHF,TGTGCCACCTCCTCCCCGGGACAGGGAGGCAATCAGCCCCAGCATTTT
NA,TRBJ2-1,NA,TRBV6-6,CASSTQGLANEQFF,TGTGCCAGCAGTACACAGGGTTTGGCCAATGAGCAGTTCTTC
NA,TRBJ1-2,NA,TRBV4-2,CASSQEIVGSNYGYTF,TGTGCCAGCAGCCAAGAAATTGTTGGGAGTAACTATGGCTACACCTTC
NA,TRBJ2-7,NA,TRBV10-1,CASRGGRMAGASQYF,TGCGCCAGCAGGGGCGGTCGGATGGCGGGGGCCTCGCAGTACTTC
few,TRBJ1-2,NA,TRBV2,CASSERNYGYTF,TGTGCCAGCAGTGAACGGAACTATGGCTACACCTTC
NA,TRBJ1-2,NA,TRBV18,CASSPDSYYGYTF,TGTGCCAGCTCACCAGACAGCTACTATGGCTACACCTTC
NA,TRBJ2-2,TRBD2,TRBV7-3,CASSPGLAGSGELFF,TGTGCCAGCAGCCCCGGACTAGCGGGGTCCGGGGAGCTGTTTTTT
NA,TRBJ1-6,NA,TRBV11-2,CASSPNQVNSPLHF,TGTGCCAGCAGCCCTAACCAGGTTAATTCACCCCTCCACTTT
once,TRBJ2-5,NA,TRBV2,CASSASAETQYF,TGTGCCAGCAGTGCTAGTGCAGAGACCCAGTACTTC
NA,TRBJ2-7,NA,TRBV5-1,CASSLQGNTYEQYF,TGCGCCAGCAGTTTGCAGGGAAACACCTACGAGCAGTACTTC
NA,TRBJ1-1,TRBD1,TRBV20-1,CSASGTGNTEAFF,TGCAGTGCTAGTGGGACAGGGAACACTGAAGCTTTCTTT
NA,TRBJ2-3,TRBD2,TRBV18,CASSPLAGTSTDTQYF,TGTGCCAGCTCTCCTCTAGCGGGGACTAGCACAGATACGCAGTATTTT
NA,TRBJ1-2,NA,TRBV2,CASRRREISGDGYTF,TGTGCCAGCAGACGGAGAGAGATCAGCGGGGATGGCTACACCTTC
NA,TRBJ1-4,NA,TRBV5-1,CASRRTVENEKLFF,TGCGCCAGCAGACGGACAGTTGAAAATGAAAAACTGTTTTTT
NA,TRBJ2-1,TRBD1,TRBV5-6,CASSRGQAAYNEQFF,TGTGCCAGCAGCCGGGGACAGGCGGCCTACAATGAGCAGTTCTTC
NA,TRBJ1-2,TRBD1,TRBV12-3/TRBV12-4,CASNAGGSYGYTF,TGTGCCAGCAACGCAGGGGGAAGTTATGGCTACACCTTC
NA,TRBJ1-1,NA,TRBV18,CASSLRSDTEAFF,TGTGCCAGCTCACTCCGATCGGACACTGAAGCTTTCTTT
NA,TRBJ1-3,NA,TRBV6-1,CASSEGAGALGNTIYF,TGTGCCAGCAGTGAAGGCGCAGGGGCTCTTGGAAACACCATATATTTT
NA,TRBJ2-7,NA,TRBV5-8,CASSLSPRGYF,TGTGCCAGCAGCTTGTCCCCCCGCGGGTACTTC
NA,TRBJ1-1,TRBD1,TRBV10-1,CASSEPDRETEAFF,TGCGCCAGCAGTGAACCCGACAGGGAGACTGAAGCTTTCTTT
NA,TRBJ2-3,TRBD2,TRBV7-2,CASSLSGLAATDTQYF,TGTGCCAGCAGCCTCTCGGGACTAGCGGCCACAGATACGCAGTATTTT
once,TRBJ1-2,TRBD1,TRBV6-5,CASSVTGIYTF,TGTGCCAGCAGCGTGACAGGGATCTACACCTTC
once,TRBJ1-2,NA,TRBV30,CAWSLYGGGGYTF,TGTGCCTGGAGTCTCTACGGGGGGGGAGGCTACACCTTC
NA,TRBJ2-7,TRBD2,TRBV11-2,CASSLSGVESYEQYF,TGTGCCAGCAGCCTTAGCGGGGTGGAATCCTACGAGCAGTACTTC
NA,TRBJ1-4,NA,TRBV6-5,CASREKFATNEKLFF,TGTGCCAGCAGAGAGAAGTTTGCAACTAATGAAAAACTGTTTTTT
NA,TRBJ1-4,NA,TRBV18,CASSPESATNEKLFF,TGTGCCAGCTCACCCGAGAGTGCAACTAATGAAAAACTGTTTTTT
once,TRBJ2-3,TRBD2,TRBV9,CASSPSGGQDTQYF,TGTGCCAGCAGTCCTAGCGGGGGGCAAGATACGCAGTATTTT
NA,TRBJ1-1,NA,TRBV18,CASSLTDLTEAFF,TGTGCCAGCTCATTGACAGATTTGACTGAAGCTTTCTTT
NA,TRBJ1-1,NA,TRBV11-1,CASSPYRETEAFF,TGTGCCAGCTCCCCGTACAGGGAAACTGAAGCTTTCTTT
NA,TRBJ1-2,TRBD1,TRBV5-6,CASSLGQGESYTF,TGTGCCAGCAGCCTGGGACAGGGGGAAAGCTACACCTTC
NA,TRBJ2-7,TRBD1,TRBV10-3,CAISRTGYEQYF,TGTGCCATCAGCCGGACAGGGTACGAGCAGTACTTC
few,TRBJ2-7,NA,TRBV7-9,CASSWSGVLTYEQYF,TGTGCCAGCAGCTGGTCAGGGGTCTTAACCTACGAGCAGTACTTC
NA,TRBJ1-1,NA,TRBV5-4,CASSLDWNTEAFF,TGTGCCAGCAGCTTGGACTGGAACACTGAAGCTTTCTTT
NA,TRBJ2-7,TRBD1,TRBV6-5,CASSYGGGDREYEQYF,TGTGCCAGCAGTTACGGGGGTGGGGACAGGGAGTACGAGCAGTACTTC
NA,TRBJ1-2,NA,TRBV29-1,CSVLQGDYGYTF,TGCAGCGTCCTACAGGGTGACTATGGCTACACCTTC
NA,TRBJ1-1,NA,TRBV5-1,CASSLLEGNTEAFF,TGCGCCAGCAGCTTGTTGGAGGGGAACACTGAAGCTTTCTTT
NA,TRBJ2-3,NA,TRBV14,CASSQRDTQYF,TGTGCCAGCAGCCAACGGGATACGCAGTATTTT
NA,TRBJ1-5,TRBD1,TRBV7-2,CASSRDREQQPQHF,TGTGCCAGCAGCCGGGACAGGGAACAACAGCCCCAGCATTTT
NA,TRBJ2-1,TRBD1,TRBV7-2,CASSPGQGQAYNEQFF,TGTGCCAGCAGCCCAGGACAGGGTCAGGCGTACAATGAGCAGTTCTTC
few,TRBJ2-1,TRBD2,TRBV18,CASSPGGGEQFF,TGTGCCAGCTCACCTGGCGGGGGGGAGCAGTTCTTC
NA,TRBJ1-1,NA,TRBV12-5,CASGSVPGTEAFF,TGTGCTAGTGGTTCGGTCCCGGGAACTGAAGCTTTCTTT
NA,TRBJ1-5,NA,TRBV7-8,CASVPRGSNQPQHF,TGTGCCAGCGTCCCCCGCGGGAGCAATCAGCCCCAGCATTTT
NA,TRBJ1-5,TRBD1,TRBV7-2,CASSPGGGSNQPQHF,TGTGCCAGCAGCCCAGGGGGCGGAAGCAATCAGCCCCAGCATTTT
NA,TRBJ2-5,NA,TRBV12-3/TRBV12-4,CASRGPWETQYF,TGTGCCAGCAGGGGGCCCTGGGAGACCCAGTACTTC
NA,TRBJ2-7,NA,TRBV24-1,CATSDPTSYEQYF,TGTGCCACCAGTGACCCCACTAGTTACGAGCAGTACTTC
NA,TRBJ1-1,NA,TRBV18,CASSPLAGEGTEAFF,TGTGCCAGCTCACCACTGGCGGGGGAAGGCACTGAAGCTTTCTTT
NA,TRBJ1-2,TRBD1,TRBV7-9,CASSLGAGTGDDGYTF,TGTGCCAGCAGCCTTGGAGCCGGCACAGGGGACGATGGCTACACCTTC
NA,TRBJ2-3,NA,TRBV9,CASSVGQDTDTQYF,TGTGCCAGCAGCGTAGGACAGGACACAGATACGCAGTATTTT
NA,TRBJ2-3,NA,TRBV14,CASSQRAGITDTQYF,TGTGCCAGCAGCCAGAGGGCGGGAATCACAGATACGCAGTATTTT
NA,TRBJ1-2,TRBD1,TRBV6-6,CASSGQAANYGYTF,TGTGCCAGCAGCGGACAGGCAGCTAACTATGGCTACACCTTC
NA,TRBJ1-2,NA,TRBV7-8,CASSFSSYGYTF,TGTGCCAGCAGCTTTTCCTCCTATGGCTACACCTTC